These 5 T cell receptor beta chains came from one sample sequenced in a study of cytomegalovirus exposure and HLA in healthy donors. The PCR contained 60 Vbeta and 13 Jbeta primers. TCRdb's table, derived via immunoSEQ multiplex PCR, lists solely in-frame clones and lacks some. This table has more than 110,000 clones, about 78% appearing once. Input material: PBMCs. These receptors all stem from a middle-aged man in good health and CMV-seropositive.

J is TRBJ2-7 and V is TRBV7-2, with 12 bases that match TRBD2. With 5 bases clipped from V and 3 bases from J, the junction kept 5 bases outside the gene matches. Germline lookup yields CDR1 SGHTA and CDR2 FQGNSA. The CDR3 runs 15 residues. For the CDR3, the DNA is TGTGCCAGCAGCGAAGGGACTAGCGGGTTCTACGAGCAGTACTTC. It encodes CASSEGTSGFYEQYF.

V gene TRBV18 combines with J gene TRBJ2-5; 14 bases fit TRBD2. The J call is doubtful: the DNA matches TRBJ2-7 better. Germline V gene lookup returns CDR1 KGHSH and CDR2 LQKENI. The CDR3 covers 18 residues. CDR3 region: CASSPPGLAGAGYYEQYF. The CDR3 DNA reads TGTGCCAGCTCACCGCCGGGACTAGCGGGGGCTGGGTATTACGAGCAGTACTTC.

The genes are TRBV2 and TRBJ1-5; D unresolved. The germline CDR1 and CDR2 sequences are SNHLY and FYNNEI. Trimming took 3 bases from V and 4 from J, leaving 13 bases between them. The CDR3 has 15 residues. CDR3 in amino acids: CASSDGFPGNQPQHF. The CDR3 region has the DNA TGTGCCAGCAGTGATGGGTTTCCGGGTAATCAGCCCCAGCATTTT.

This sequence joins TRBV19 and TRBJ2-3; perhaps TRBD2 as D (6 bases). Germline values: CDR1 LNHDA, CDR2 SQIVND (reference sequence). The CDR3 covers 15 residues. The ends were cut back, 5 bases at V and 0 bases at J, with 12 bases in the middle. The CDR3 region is CASSLEGPSTDTQYF. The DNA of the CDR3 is TGTGCCAGTAGTCTGGAGGGGCCTAGCACAGATACGCAGTATTTT. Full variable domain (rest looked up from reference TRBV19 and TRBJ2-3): DGGITQSPKYLFRKEGQNVTLSCEQNLNHDAMYWYRQDPGQGLRLIYYSQIVNDFQKGDIAEGYSVSREKKESFPLTVTSAQKNPTAFYLCASSLEGPSTDTQYFGPGTRLTVL.

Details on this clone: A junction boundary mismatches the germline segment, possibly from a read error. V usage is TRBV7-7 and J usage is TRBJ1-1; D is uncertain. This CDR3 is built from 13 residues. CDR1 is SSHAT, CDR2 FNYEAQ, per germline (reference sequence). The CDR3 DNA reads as TGTGCTAGCAGCTTAAACAGCAACACTGAAGCTTTCTTT. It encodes CASSLNSNTEAFF.